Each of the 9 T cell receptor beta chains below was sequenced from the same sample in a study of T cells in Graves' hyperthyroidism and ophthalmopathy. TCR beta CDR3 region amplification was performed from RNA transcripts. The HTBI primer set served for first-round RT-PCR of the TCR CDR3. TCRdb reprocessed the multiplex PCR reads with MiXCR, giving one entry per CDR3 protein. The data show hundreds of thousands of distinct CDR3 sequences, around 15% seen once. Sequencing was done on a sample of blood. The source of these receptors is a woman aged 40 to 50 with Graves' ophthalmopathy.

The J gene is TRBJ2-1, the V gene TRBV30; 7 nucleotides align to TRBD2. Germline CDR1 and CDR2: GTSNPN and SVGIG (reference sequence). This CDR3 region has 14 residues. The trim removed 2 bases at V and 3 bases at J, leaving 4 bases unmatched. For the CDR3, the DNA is TGTGCCTGGAGTAGAAGCGGGAACTACAATGAGCAGTTCTTC. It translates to CAWSRSGNYNEQFF.

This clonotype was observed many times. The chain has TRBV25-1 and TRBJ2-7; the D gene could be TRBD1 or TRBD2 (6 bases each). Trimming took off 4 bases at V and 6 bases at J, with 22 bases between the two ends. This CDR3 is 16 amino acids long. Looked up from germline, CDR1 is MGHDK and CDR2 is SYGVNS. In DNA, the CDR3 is TGTGCCAGCAGTGGGGCGGGAAATAGGGACACCCCCGAGCAGTACTTC. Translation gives CASSGAGNRDTPEQYF.

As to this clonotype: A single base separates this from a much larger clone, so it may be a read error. CDR3 sequence (DNA): TGTGCCAGCGGCGATCTGACAGGGGGGAGAGCCAGTGAAGCTTTCTTT. It encodes CASGDLTGGRASEAFF. V and J are TRBV6-1 and TRBJ1-1; 9 positions agree with TRBD1. Germline V gene data show CDR1 as MNHNS and CDR2 as SASEGT. With 8 bases clipped from V and 7 bases from J, the junction kept 17 bases outside the gene matches. The CDR3 runs 16 residues.

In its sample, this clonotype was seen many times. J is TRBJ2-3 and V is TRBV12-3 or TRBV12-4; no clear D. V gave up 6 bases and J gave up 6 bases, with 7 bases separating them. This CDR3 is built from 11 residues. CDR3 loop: CASSLGDTQYF. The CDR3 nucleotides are TGTGCCAGCAGCCTGGGGGATACGCAGTATTTT.

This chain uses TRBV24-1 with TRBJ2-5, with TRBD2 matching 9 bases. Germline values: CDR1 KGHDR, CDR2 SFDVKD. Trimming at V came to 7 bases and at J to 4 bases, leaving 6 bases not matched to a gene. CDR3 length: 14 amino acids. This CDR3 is CATRPSGALETQYF. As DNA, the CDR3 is TGTGCCACCAGACCTAGCGGGGCGTTAGAGACCCAGTACTTC.

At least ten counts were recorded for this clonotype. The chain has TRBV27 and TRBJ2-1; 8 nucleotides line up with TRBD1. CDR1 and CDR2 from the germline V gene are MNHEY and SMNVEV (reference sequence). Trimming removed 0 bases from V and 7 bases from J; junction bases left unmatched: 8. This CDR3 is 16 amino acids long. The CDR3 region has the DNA TGTGCCAGCAGTTTATCGACAGGGGAGTGGCAAAATGAGCAGTTCTTC. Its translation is CASSLSTGEWQNEQFF.

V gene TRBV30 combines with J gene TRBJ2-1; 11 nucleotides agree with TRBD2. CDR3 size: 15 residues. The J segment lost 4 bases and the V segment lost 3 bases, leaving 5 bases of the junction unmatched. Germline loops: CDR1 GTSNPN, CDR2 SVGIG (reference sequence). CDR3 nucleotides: TGTGCCTGGAGCAGACTAGCGGGATCGTACAATGAGCAGTTCTTC. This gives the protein CAWSRLAGSYNEQFF.

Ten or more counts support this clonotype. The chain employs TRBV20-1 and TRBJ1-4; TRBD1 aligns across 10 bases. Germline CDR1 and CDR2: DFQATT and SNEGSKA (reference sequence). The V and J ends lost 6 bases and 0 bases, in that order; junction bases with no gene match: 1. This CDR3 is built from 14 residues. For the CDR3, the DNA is TGCAGTGCAGGACAGGGGGCAACTAATGAAAAACTGTTTTTT. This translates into CSAGQGATNEKLFF.

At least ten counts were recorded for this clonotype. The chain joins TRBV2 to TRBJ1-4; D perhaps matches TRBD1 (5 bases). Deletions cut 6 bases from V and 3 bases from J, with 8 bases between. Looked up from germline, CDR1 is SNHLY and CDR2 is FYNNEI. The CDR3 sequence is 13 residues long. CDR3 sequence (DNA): TGTGCCAGCAGGGGACCGTCTAATGAAAAACTGTTTTTT. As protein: CASRGPSNEKLFF.